This entry lists 15 T cell receptor beta chains sequenced from one sample in a study of blood T cell repertoires in COVID-19. Some clones are missing from TCRdb's copy, which holds only in-frame ones; the method was immunoSEQ multiplex PCR. Among roughly 100,000 clones listed, more than 85% were seen once. The specimen sequenced was peripheral blood. The receptors originated from a man aged 18-30 years with acute or convalescent COVID-19.

The CDR3 coding sequence is TGCGCCAGCAGCCAAGCGGGGTCAGGGGACGGAAACACCATATATTTT. Translating it yields CASSQAGSGDGNTIYF. The chain has TRBV4-1 and TRBJ1-3; a weak D match, TRBD1 (6 bases). Germline V gene data show CDR1 as MGHRA and CDR2 as YSYEKL. The V end lost 1 base, the J end lost 4 bases, and 14 bases lay between the germline ends. This CDR3 has 16 amino acids.

The J gene is TRBJ1-3, the V gene TRBV19; D is uncertain. V was trimmed by 5 bases and J by 0 bases, leaving 11 bases between them. Germline V gives CDR1 LNHDA, CDR2 SQIVND (reference sequence). This CDR3 spans 15 amino acids. This CDR3 is CASSATLGSGNTIYF. CDR3 nucleotide sequence: TGTGCCAGTAGTGCGACTTTAGGCTCTGGAAACACCATATATTTT.

The chain links TRBV5-1 to TRBJ2-2; 7 nucleotides agree with TRBD1. This CDR3 spans 21 amino acids. Trimming at V came to 4 bases and at J to 0 bases, leaving 21 bases not matched to a gene. Germline V gene data show CDR1 as SGHRS and CDR2 as YFSETQ. The CDR3 DNA reads as TGCGCCAGCAGCCCCAGAATAGCACAAGGGGGCTCTTTCGCGAACACCGGGGAGCTGTTTTTT. It translates to CASSPRIAQGGSFANTGELFF.

This clone came up once. V and J are TRBV7-2 and TRBJ1-1; perhaps TRBD1 as D (5 bases). Trimming shortened V by 1 base and J by 3 bases, and 9 bases separated the two germline ends. Germline V gene sequence: CDR1 SGHTA, CDR2 FQGNSA. The length of the CDR3 is 14 residues. CDR3 nucleotide sequence: TGTGCCAGCAGCTTAGATGGGGCCCACACTGAAGCTTTCTTT. It is translated as CASSLDGAHTEAFF. Full variable domain (missing parts from reference TRBV7-2 and TRBJ1-1): GAGVSQSPSNKVTEKGKDVELRCDPISGHTALYWYRQSLGQGLEFLIYFQGNSAPDKSGLPSDRFSAERTGGSVSTLTIQRTQQEDSAVYLCASSLDGAHTEAFFGQGTRLTVV.

The rearrangement uses TRBV9 and TRBJ1-5, with D tentatively TRBD1 (6 bases). The CDR3 spans 15 residues. Trimming removed 4 bases from V and 6 bases from J, with 17 bases in between. The germline V gene has CDR1 SGDLS and CDR2 YYNGEE. CDR3 loop: CASSPSQGTGQPQHF. In nucleotides, the CDR3 is TGTGCCAGCAGCCCCTCGCAGGGGACGGGTCAGCCCCAGCATTTT.

The genes are TRBV5-1 and TRBJ1-2, with TRBD1 matching 8 bases. This CDR3 spans 16 amino acids. CDR1 and CDR2 (germline): SGHRS, YFSETQ. Trimming cost V 4 bases and J 3 bases; bases outside gene matches: 11. CDR3 in amino acids: CASSLPRDRLDYGYTF. CDR3 DNA sequence: TGCGCCAGCAGCCTACCCCGGGACAGGCTCGACTATGGCTACACCTTC.

The rearrangement links TRBV18 to TRBJ2-5; 8 positions agree with TRBD1. The CDR3 sequence is 14 residues long. With 2 bases clipped from V and 5 bases from J, the junction kept 4 bases outside the gene matches. The germline CDR1 and CDR2 sequences are KGHSH and LQKENI. The CDR3 loop reads CASSPVTGGETQYF. CDR3 bases: TGTGCCAGCTCACCAGTCACAGGGGGGGAGACCCAGTACTTC. Variable domain in full (rest from reference TRBV18 and TRBJ2-5): NAGVMQNPRHLVRRRGQEARLRCSPMKGHSHVYWYRQLPEEGLKFMVYLQKENIIDESGMPKERFSAEFPKEGPSILRIQQVVRGDSAAYFCASSPVTGGETQYFGPGTRLLVL.

This chain connects TRBV5-6 to TRBJ2-3; possible D gene TRBD1, 5 bases. The CDR3 consists of 14 residues. The germline CDR1 and CDR2 sequences are SGHDT and YYEEEE. V lost 4 bases and J lost 1, with 10 bases in between. The CDR3 is CASSLGLGTDTQYF. DNA of the CDR3: TGTGCCAGCAGCCTGGGGCTAGGCACAGATACGCAGTATTTT.

This clone was recorded only once. The rearrangement joins TRBV5-1 to TRBJ1-1; perhaps TRBD1 as D (6 bases). The CDR3 has 15 residues. Trimming shortened V by 2 bases and J by 1 base, and 12 bases separated the two germline ends. Per the germline V gene, CDR1 is SGHRS and CDR2 is YFSETQ. The CDR3 sequence is CASSFYVTGNTEAFF. CDR3 DNA sequence: TGCGCCAGCAGCTTTTATGTGACAGGGAACACTGAAGCTTTCTTT.

This clone was recorded a few times. This chain uses TRBV11-3 with TRBJ1-1, with 7 bases matching TRBD1. Looked up from germline, CDR1 is SGHNT and CDR2 is YENEEA. The CDR3 totals 13 residues. The J segment lost 5 bases and the V segment lost 5 bases, leaving 5 bases of the junction unmatched. The CDR3 region is CASSRSGGTEAFF. The CDR3 DNA sequence: TGTGCCAGCAGCCGATCAGGGGGGACTGAAGCTTTCTTT.

The genes are TRBV6-1 and TRBJ1-2; D is perhaps TRBD1 (6 bases). The germline V gene has CDR1 MNHNS and CDR2 SASEGT. This CDR3 has 13 amino acids. Trimming shortened V by 3 bases and J by 5 bases, and 10 bases separated the two germline ends. The CDR3: CASSESGTYGYTF. For the CDR3, the DNA is TGTGCCAGCAGTGAGTCGGGGACATATGGCTACACCTTC.

A single count supports this clone. This chain links TRBV24-1 with TRBJ1-5, with a possible D match to TRBD1 (5 bases). The CDR3 is made up of 14 amino acids. CDR1 is KGHDR and CDR2 is SFDVKD in the germline V gene. Trimming took 3 bases from V and 4 from J, leaving 9 bases between them. In DNA form, the CDR3 reads TGTGCCACCAGTGATCCGGACACAAATCAGCCCCAGCATTTT. It translates to CATSDPDTNQPQHF.

The chain is built from TRBV4-1 and TRBJ1-1; TRBD1 matches at 10 bases. The CDR3 extends over 17 amino acids. CDR1 and CDR2 (germline): MGHRA, YSYEKL. With V trimmed by 1 base and J by 10 bases, 15 bases remained unmatched. The CDR3 loop reads CASSQGFLDRGRKAAFF. DNA of the CDR3: TGCGCCAGCAGCCAAGGTTTCTTAGACAGGGGGCGGAAGGCAGCTTTCTTT.

V gene TRBV10-3 combines with J gene TRBJ1-5; 8 nucleotides align to TRBD1. There are 14 residues in the CDR3. Germline CDR1 and CDR2: ENHRY and SYGVKD. V shed 8 bases, J shed 6 bases, and the junction held 9 bases outside the gene matches. The CDR3 DNA reads as TGTGCCATCGCTGGGGACAGGTACTCTCAGCCCCAGCATTTT. Its protein is CAIAGDRYSQPQHF.

CDR3 sequence: CASSAAGQGATDTQYF. The CDR3 region has the DNA TGTGCCAGCAGTGCCGCGGGACAGGGGGCCACAGATACGCAGTATTTT. The chain employs TRBV25-1 and TRBJ2-3, with 12 bases identical to TRBD1. The germline gives CDR1 MGHDK, CDR2 SYGVNS. This CDR3 spans 16 amino acids. With 4 bases clipped from V and 2 bases from J, the junction kept 4 bases outside the gene matches.